What follows are 16 T cell receptor beta chains derived from one specimen sequenced in a study of early stage breast cancer tumors. Produced via immunoSEQ multiplex PCR; TCRdb's table is partial and in-frame only. The profile shows about 15,000 clones, about 88% of them singletons. Sequencing input: normal breast tissue next to the tumor. The receptors shown here come from a person aged 30 to 40 with breast cancer.

The chain has TRBV10-3 and TRBJ2-1; D possibly corresponds to TRBD2 (6 bases). Per the germline V gene, CDR1 is ENHRY and CDR2 is SYGVKD. The V and J ends lost 0 bases and 0 bases respectively, with 12 bases between them. This CDR3 has 17 amino acids. CDR3 nucleotides: TGTGCCATCAGTGAGTCGGCTAGCGAGGTCTCCTACAATGAGCAGTTCTTC. Translating gives CAISESASEVSYNEQFF.

CDR3 amino acids: CASSLRTGTGAKETQYF. The CDR3, as DNA: TGTGCCAGCAGCCTACGTACGGGGACAGGGGCCAAAGAGACCCAGTACTTC. The J gene is TRBJ2-5, the V gene TRBV9; 10 nucleotides match TRBD1. After removal of 4 bases from V and 3 bases from J, the junction contained 12 bases not matched to a gene. Germline values: CDR1 SGDLS, CDR2 YYNGEE. This CDR3 contains 17 residues.

DNA of the CDR3: TGTGCCAGTAGTATCCCCTCTGAGTACAATGAGCAGTTCTTC. This gives the protein CASSIPSEYNEQFF. This chain connects TRBV19 to TRBJ2-1; D remains unclear. CDR3 length: 14 amino acids. Trimming took off 3 bases at V and 4 bases at J, with 10 bases between the two ends. Germline loops: CDR1 LNHDA, CDR2 SQIVND (reference sequence).

This rearrangement joins TRBV27 to TRBJ1-2; possibly TRBD1 for D (6 bases). Trimming stripped 2 bases from V and 4 bases from J, with 11 bases between. This CDR3 contains 14 residues. CDR1 MNHEY and CDR2 SMNVEV come from the germline V gene (reference sequence). The CDR3 loop is CASSLHGGGYGYTF. The DNA of the CDR3 is TGTGCCAGCAGTTTACACGGGGGCGGCTATGGCTACACCTTC.

The chain couples TRBV6-6 to TRBJ1-5; D is perhaps TRBD1 (5 bases). This CDR3 is built from 15 residues. Germline-derived CDR1 and CDR2 are MNHNY and SVGAGI (reference sequence). The ends were cut back, 4 bases at V and 6 bases at J, with 16 bases in the middle. The CDR3 here is CASSSGGGIFQPQHF. CDR3 sequence (DNA): TGTGCCAGCAGTTCCGGTGGGGGGATTTTTCAGCCCCAGCATTTT.

This chain joins TRBV6-6 and TRBJ2-7; D remains ambiguous. This CDR3 has 12 amino acids. Germline V CDR1 and CDR2: MNHNY, SVGAGI (reference sequence). With 6 bases removed from V and 4 bases from J, the gap between germline ends came to 10 bases. As DNA, the CDR3 is TGTGCCAGCAGCCGTAGTGGGTACGAGCAGTACTTC. This sequence encodes CASSRSGYEQYF.

This clone was recorded only once. This chain uses TRBV5-4 with TRBJ2-5; TRBD2 matches at 13 bases. After removal of 2 bases from V and 5 bases from J, the junction contained 6 bases not matched to a gene. Germline-derived CDR1 and CDR2 are SGHNT and YYREEE (reference sequence). This CDR3 is 16 amino acids long. The CDR3 region is CASSFGTSGNRETQYF. The CDR3 nucleotides are TGTGCCAGCAGCTTCGGGACTAGCGGGAATCGGGAGACCCAGTACTTC.

The rearrangement links TRBV7-9 to TRBJ1-1, with D unresolved. The V and J ends lost 0 bases and 0 bases respectively, with 2 bases between them. Germline assignment: CDR1 SEHNR and CDR2 FQNEAQ (reference sequence). This CDR3 has 13 amino acids. The CDR3: CASSLALNTEAFF. In DNA, the CDR3 is TGTGCCAGCAGCTTAGCGCTGAACACTGAAGCTTTCTTT.

This clone came up once. The rearrangement joins TRBV7-2 to TRBJ1-5; D is possibly TRBD1 (5 bases). Between the trimmed V and J ends, which lost 1 base and 4 bases, there was a span of 11 bases. Looked up from germline, CDR1 is SGHTA and CDR2 is FQGNSA. The CDR3 consists of 15 residues. The CDR3 reads CASSLEREGNQPQHF. DNA of the CDR3: TGTGCCAGCAGCTTAGAAAGGGAGGGGAATCAGCCCCAGCATTTT.

In this sample, this clone turned up once. The V gene is TRBV10-3, the J gene TRBJ1-2; a possible D gene is TRBD1 (5 bases). Trimming cost V 7 bases and J 3 bases, with 12 bases left between them. Germline loops: CDR1 ENHRY, CDR2 SYGVKD. The CDR3 spans 13 residues. Written as DNA, the CDR3 is TGTGCCATCAATCTGACAGTGTACTATGGCTACACCTTC. Amino acid sequence: CAINLTVYYGYTF.

The rearrangement uses TRBV10-2 and TRBJ1-2; weak D call: TRBD1 (5 bases). V was shortened by 7 bases and J by 6 bases, with 9 bases between the two germline ends. This CDR3 comprises 11 residues. Germline V gene data show CDR1 as WSHSY and CDR2 as SAAADI. Written as DNA, the CDR3 is TGCGCCAGCACCGGGGGGAATGGCTACACCTTC. This sequence encodes CASTGGNGYTF.

The CDR3 nucleotides are TGCGCCAGCAGCTTGGGCGCAGGGGGGTGGAACACTGAAGCTTTCTTT. Protein sequence: CASSLGAGGWNTEAFF. The chain employs TRBV5-1 and TRBJ1-1, with 7 bases lining up with TRBD1. V shed 0 bases and J 1 base; nucleotides not matched to a gene: 6. The V gene's germline CDR1 is SGHRS and CDR2 YFSETQ. The CDR3 runs to 16 residues.

CDR3 DNA sequence: TGTGCCAGCAGCCTCTGGACTAGCGGGACAGATACGCAGTATTTT. This codes for CASSLWTSGTDTQYF. This chain connects TRBV7-2 to TRBJ2-3, with TRBD2 identical over 11 bases. Germline CDR1 is SGHTA and CDR2 is FQGNSA. The CDR3 length is 15 residues. V lost 5 bases and J lost 3; bases outside the gene matches: 4.

The rearrangement uses TRBV9 and TRBJ2-2; tentative D call: TRBD2 (6 bases). The CDR3 totals 14 residues. Germline CDR1 is SGDLS and CDR2 is YYNGEE. The ends were cut back, 0 bases at V and 6 bases at J, with 9 bases in the middle. The CDR3 coding sequence is TGTGCCAGCAGCGTAGGCAGGGAGGCCGGGGAGCTGTTTTTT. It specifies CASSVGREAGELFF.

The chain joins TRBV7-9 to TRBJ1-4, with TRBD1 identical over 7 bases. CDR1 and CDR2 from the germline V gene are SEHNR and FQNEAQ (reference sequence). The CDR3 sequence is 15 residues long. After removal of 5 bases from V and 3 bases from J, the junction contained 6 bases not matched to a gene. The CDR3 protein is CASSLGGAANEKLFF. The CDR3 DNA is TGTGCCAGCAGCCTAGGGGGCGCGGCTAATGAAAAACTGTTTTTT.

The V and J genes are TRBV27 and TRBJ2-1; weak D call: TRBD2 (6 bases). The CDR3 loop spans 15 amino acids. The V gene's germline CDR1 is MNHEY and CDR2 SMNVEV (reference sequence). With 5 bases removed from V and 0 bases from J, the gap between germline ends came to 11 bases. The DNA of the CDR3 is TGTGCCAGCAGTGTGCGGGACGGCTCCTACAATGAGCAGTTCTTC. Its protein product is CASSVRDGSYNEQFF.